The 21 T cell receptor beta chains below all came from one sample that was sequenced in a study of cytomegalovirus exposure and HLA in healthy donors. PCR amplification relied on 60 Vbeta primers (plus 13 Jbeta primers). Libraries were prepared by immunoSEQ multiplex PCR; TCRdb keeps only in-frame clonotypes and omits some of them. The sample holds some 200,000 clones, 60% to 85% seen once. The sample taken for sequencing was PBMCs. All receptors derive from a female donor in good health and CMV-seronegative.

The chain links TRBV4-3 to TRBJ1-1; 7 bases map to TRBD1. The germline gives CDR1 LGHNA, CDR2 YSLEER. V was clipped by 0 bases and J by 5 bases; unmatched bases: 9. The CDR3 has 16 residues. The CDR3 bases are TGCGCCAGCAGCCAAGATGGAGGAGGGGGCAGGACTGAAGCTTTCTTT. It encodes CASSQDGGGGRTEAFF.

This clone was seen only a few times. The rearrangement joins TRBV5-8 to TRBJ2-1, with D possibly TRBD2 on 6 matching bases. The V gene lost 6 bases and the J gene lost 4 bases, with 14 bases spanning the gap. The CDR3 extends over 14 amino acids. Looked up from germline, CDR1 is SGHTS and CDR2 is YDEGEE. The CDR3, as DNA: TGTGCCAGCACTAAGGGACTGCGGTACAATGAGCAGTTCTTC. Translated: CASTKGLRYNEQFF.

V and J are TRBV30 and TRBJ2-3; D perhaps matches TRBD2 (7 bases). The V and J ends lost 2 bases and 5 bases respectively, with 11 bases between them. Germline CDR1 reads GTSNPN; CDR2 reads SVGIG (reference sequence). CDR3 length: 13 residues. DNA of the CDR3: TGTGCCTGGAGTTTGGGGGGGCGAGATACGCAGTATTTT. Protein sequence: CAWSLGGRDTQYF.

This chain joins TRBV4-3 and TRBJ1-2; D is uncertain. Germline CDR1 reads LGHNA; CDR2 reads YSLEER. The CDR3 covers 15 residues. Trimming stripped 1 base from V and 1 base from J, with 10 bases between. The CDR3 loop is CASSQGYMSNYGYTF. DNA of the CDR3: TGCGCCAGCAGCCAAGGGTATATGAGTAACTATGGCTACACCTTC.

This chain joins TRBV28 and TRBJ1-2; the match to TRBD1 covers 8 bases. Germline V gene data show CDR1 as MDHEN and CDR2 as SYDVKM. V shed 5 bases and J 4 bases; nucleotides not matched to a gene: 6. The CDR3 sequence is 14 residues long. CDR3 loop: CASSLDRVGYGYTF. The CDR3 DNA is TGTGCCAGCAGTCTGGACAGGGTGGGCTATGGCTACACCTTC.

J is TRBJ2-3 and V is TRBV7-3; 7 nucleotides match TRBD1. CDR1 is SGHTA, CDR2 FQGTGA, per germline. J was trimmed by 1 base and V by 3 bases; bases with no gene match: 1. This CDR3 has 14 amino acids. CDR3 amino acids: CASSFDRGTDTQYF. CDR3 sequence (DNA): TGTGCCAGCAGCTTCGACAGGGGCACAGATACGCAGTATTTT. The full variable domain, rest sourced from reference TRBV7-3 and TRBJ2-3, is GAGVSQTPSNKVTEKGKYVELRCDPISGHTALYWYRQSLGQGPEFLIYFQGTGAADDSGLPNDRFFAVRPEGSVSTLKIQRTERGDSAVYLCASSFDRGTDTQYFGPGTRLTVL.

The chain recombines TRBV9 with TRBJ2-1, with TRBD2 identical over 15 bases. V dropped 4 bases and J dropped 7; count of bases not matched to a gene: 15. The CDR3 runs 19 residues. Germline V lookup: CDR1 SGDLS, CDR2 YYNGEE. Here the CDR3 reads CASSSSLGLAGGPSNEQFF. The CDR3 DNA follows: TGTGCCAGCAGCTCTTCCCTCGGACTAGCGGGAGGGCCGTCTAATGAGCAGTTCTTC.

The rearrangement links TRBV5-1 to TRBJ2-3; D is perhaps TRBD2 (6 bases). This CDR3 comprises 15 residues. The germline CDR1 and CDR2 sequences are SGHRS and YFSETQ. V was cut by 0 bases and J by 4 bases, with 12 bases left in between. In DNA form, the CDR3 reads TGCGCCAGCAGCTTGGCGGGGACTCGCGCAGATACGCAGTATTTT. It translates to CASSLAGTRADTQYF.

The rearrangement links TRBV6-5 to TRBJ2-6; TRBD1 matches 8 bases. The germline V gene encodes CDR1 MNHEY and CDR2 SVGAGI. V gave up 6 bases and J gave up 2 bases; unmatched junction bases: 3. This CDR3 is 15 amino acids long. The CDR3 bases are TGTGCCAGCAGGGCAGGGGGCGCTGGGGCCAACGTCCTGACTTTC. It translates to CASRAGGAGANVLTF.

The rearrangement links TRBV7-3 to TRBJ1-6; TRBD1 might be the D (5 bases). This CDR3 is 15 amino acids long. The germline V and J ends were trimmed by 5 bases and 0 bases, with 8 bases remaining between them. Per germline, CDR1 SGHTA and CDR2 FQGTGA. The CDR3 nucleotides are TGTGCCAGCAGCCGACAGAGCTCCTATAATTCACCCCTCCACTTT. This sequence encodes CASSRQSSYNSPLHF.

V usage is TRBV7-6 and J usage is TRBJ2-1; 11 bases fit TRBD2. The CDR3 contains 17 residues. The germline gives CDR1 SGHVS, CDR2 FNYEAQ. Germline trimming cut 4 bases from V and 5 bases from J; bases unmatched to any gene: 10. CDR3 protein: CASSYKTSGIRDNEQFF. The DNA of the CDR3 is TGTGCCAGCAGCTACAAGACTAGCGGGATCCGGGACAATGAGCAGTTCTTC. Full variable domain (rest looked up from reference TRBV7-6 and TRBJ2-1): GAGVSQSPRYKVTKRGQDVALRCDPISGHVSLYWYRQALGQGPEFLTYFNYEAQQDKSGLPNDRFSAERPEGSISTLTIQRTEQRDSAMYRCASSYKTSGIRDNEQFFGPGTRLTVL.

This chain uses TRBV11-2 with TRBJ1-6; 8 positions agree with TRBD1. This CDR3 is built from 15 residues. Trimming took 5 bases from V and 10 from J; bases not matched to a gene: 10. In germline, CDR1 is SGHAT, CDR2 FQNNGV. CDR3 in amino acids: CASSIQTGAHSPLHF. The CDR3 nucleotides read TGTGCCAGCAGCATACAGACAGGGGCCCACTCACCCCTCCACTTT.

The V and J genes are TRBV27 and TRBJ2-3, with D perhaps TRBD1 (6 bases). V was shortened by 6 bases and J by 2 bases, with 21 bases between the two germline ends. The germline V gene encodes CDR1 MNHEY and CDR2 SMNVEV (reference sequence). This CDR3 region has 17 residues. Here the CDR3 reads CASRKYREPITTDTQYF. Here the CDR3 DNA reads TGTGCCAGCAGAAAGTACAGGGAGCCCATAACCACAGATACGCAGTATTTT.

This rearrangement joins TRBV28 to TRBJ2-7; 9 bases line up with TRBD1. The J segment lost 6 bases and the V segment lost 6 bases, leaving 12 bases of the junction unmatched. The CDR3 sequence is 15 residues long. Germline assignment: CDR1 MDHEN and CDR2 SYDVKM. The CDR3 DNA reads as TGTGCCAGCAGCTCTCCGGGACAGGGAACGGTCGAGCAGTACTTC. Translation: CASSSPGQGTVEQYF. The entire variable domain, with the rest obtained from reference TRBV28 and TRBJ2-7, is as follows: DVKVTQSSRYLVKRTGEKVFLECVQDMDHENMFWYRQDPGLGLRLIYFSYDVKMKEKGDIPEGYSVSREKKERFSLILESASTNQTSMYLCASSSPGQGTVEQYFGPGTRLTVT.

This clone turned up a few times. The chain is built from TRBV7-9 and TRBJ2-2; unclear D gene. The CDR3 totals 14 residues. Germline CDR1 SEHNR, CDR2 FQNEAQ (reference sequence). V was pared by 5 bases and J by 4 bases, with 11 bases between. The CDR3 loop reads CASSPPASTGELFF. In nucleotides, the CDR3 is TGTGCCAGCAGCCCACCCGCGAGCACCGGGGAGCTGTTTTTT.

The CDR3 sequence: CASTGESGQGLGYTF. As DNA, the CDR3 is TGCGCCAGCACTGGGGAATCGGGACAGGGGCTTGGCTACACCTTC. The chain combines TRBV5-1 with TRBJ1-2; 10 bases line up with TRBD1. Germline V gives CDR1 SGHRS, CDR2 YFSETQ. The CDR3 extends over 15 amino acids. The V and J ends lost 6 bases and 7 bases, in that order; junction bases with no gene match: 12.

The chain uses TRBV10-3 and TRBJ1-5; 10 bases are shared with TRBD1. The CDR3 totals 14 residues. CDR1 is ENHRY, CDR2 SYGVKD, per germline. V lost 4 bases and J lost 6; bases outside the gene matches: 3. The CDR3 nucleotides read TGTGCCATCAGTGGGACAGGGGGGTCTCAGCCCCAGCATTTT. Its protein product is CAISGTGGSQPQHF.

The rearrangement uses TRBV18 and TRBJ2-3; weak D call: TRBD1 (5 bases). This CDR3 has 15 residues. Deletions cut 3 bases from V and 1 base from J, with 11 bases between. The germline V gene has CDR1 KGHSH and CDR2 LQKENI. CDR3 sequence reads: CASSPSPQGTDTQYF. In DNA, the CDR3 is TGTGCCAGCTCACCCTCACCACAGGGCACAGATACGCAGTATTTT.

The chain employs TRBV25-1 and TRBJ2-6; 8 bases match TRBD1. Germline V gives CDR1 MGHDK, CDR2 SYGVNS. With 6 bases clipped from V and 4 bases from J, the junction kept 2 bases outside the gene matches. CDR3 size: 14 residues. The CDR3 nucleotides are TGTGCCAGCAGCAGGGGGCACGGGGCCAACGTCCTGACTTTC. This encodes CASSRGHGANVLTF.

The genes are TRBV9 and TRBJ1-2, with 7 bases aligning to TRBD1. Germline assignment: CDR1 SGDLS and CDR2 YYNGEE. This CDR3 is built from 15 residues. V lost 3 bases, J lost 1 base, and 6 bases stayed unmatched. The CDR3 DNA reads as TGTGCCAGCAGCGCAACAGGGGCGGGTAACTATGGCTACACCTTC. Translation: CASSATGAGNYGYTF. The whole variable domain, filled in from reference TRBV9 and TRBJ1-2, reads DSGVTQTPKHLITATGQRVTLRCSPRSGDLSVYWYQQSLDQGLQFLIQYYNGEERAKGNILERFSAQQFPDLHSELNLSSLELGDSALYFCASSATGAGNYGYTFGSGTRLTVV.

Here the CDR3 DNA reads TGTGCCAGTAGTATAGTAGGGCAGGGGCAGTTTACTGAAGCTTTCTTT. Protein sequence: CASSIVGQGQFTEAFF. The chain joins TRBV19 to TRBJ1-1, with D possibly being TRBD1 (6 bases). The V end lost 1 base, the J end lost 5 bases, and 17 bases lay between the germline ends. Germline V gene lookup returns CDR1 LNHDA and CDR2 SQIVND (reference sequence). CDR3 length equals 16 residues.